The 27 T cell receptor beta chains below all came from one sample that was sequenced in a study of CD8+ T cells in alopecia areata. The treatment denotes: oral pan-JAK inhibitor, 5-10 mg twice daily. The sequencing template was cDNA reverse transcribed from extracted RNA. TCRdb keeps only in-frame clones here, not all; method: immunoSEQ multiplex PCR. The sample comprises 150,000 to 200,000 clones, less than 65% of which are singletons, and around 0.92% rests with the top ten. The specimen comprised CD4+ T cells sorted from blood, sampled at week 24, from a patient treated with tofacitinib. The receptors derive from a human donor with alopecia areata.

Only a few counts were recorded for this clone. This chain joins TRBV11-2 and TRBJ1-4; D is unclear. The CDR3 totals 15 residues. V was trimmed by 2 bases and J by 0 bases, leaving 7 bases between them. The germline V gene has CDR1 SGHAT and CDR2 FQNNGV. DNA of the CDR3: TGTGCCAGCAGCTTAACCGGCACAACTAATGAAAAACTGTTTTTT. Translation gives CASSLTGTTNEKLFF.

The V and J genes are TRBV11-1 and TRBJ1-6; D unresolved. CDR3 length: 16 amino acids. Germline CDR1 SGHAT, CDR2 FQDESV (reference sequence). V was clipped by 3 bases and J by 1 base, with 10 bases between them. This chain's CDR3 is CASSLIAGSYNSPLHF. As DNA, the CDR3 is TGTGCCAGCAGCTTGATTGCGGGGTCCTATAATTCACCCCTCCACTTT.

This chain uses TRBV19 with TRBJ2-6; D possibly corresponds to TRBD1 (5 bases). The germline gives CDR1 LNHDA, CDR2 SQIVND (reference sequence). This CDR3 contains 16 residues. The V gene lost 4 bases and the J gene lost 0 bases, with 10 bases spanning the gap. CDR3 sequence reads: CASSTRAPSGANVLTF. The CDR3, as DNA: TGTGCCAGTAGTACCAGGGCCCCCTCTGGGGCCAACGTCCTGACTTTC.

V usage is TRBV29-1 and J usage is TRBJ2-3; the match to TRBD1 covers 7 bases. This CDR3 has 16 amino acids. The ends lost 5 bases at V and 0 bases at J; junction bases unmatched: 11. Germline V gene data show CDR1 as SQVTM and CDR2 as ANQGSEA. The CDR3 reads CSVKGQADKSTDTQYF. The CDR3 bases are TGCAGCGTTAAAGGACAGGCGGATAAGAGCACAGATACGCAGTATTTT.

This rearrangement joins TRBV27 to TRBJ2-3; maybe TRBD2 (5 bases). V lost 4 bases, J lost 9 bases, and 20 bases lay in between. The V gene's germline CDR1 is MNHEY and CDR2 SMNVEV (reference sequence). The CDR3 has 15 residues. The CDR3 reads CASSSPGSPPPTQYF. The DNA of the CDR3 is TGTGCCAGCAGTTCCCCGGGGAGTCCCCCCCCAACGCAGTATTTT.

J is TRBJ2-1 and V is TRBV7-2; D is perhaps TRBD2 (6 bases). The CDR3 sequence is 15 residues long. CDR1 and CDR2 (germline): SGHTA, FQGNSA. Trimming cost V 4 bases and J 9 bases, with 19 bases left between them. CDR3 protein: CASSSIFGGKGEQFF. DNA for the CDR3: TGTGCCAGCAGCTCCATTTTTGGGGGGAAGGGTGAGCAGTTCTTC.

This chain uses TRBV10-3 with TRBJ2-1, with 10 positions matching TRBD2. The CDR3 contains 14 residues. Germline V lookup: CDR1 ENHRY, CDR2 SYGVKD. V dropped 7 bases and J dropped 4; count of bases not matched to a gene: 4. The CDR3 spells CAIKLAGDYNEQFF. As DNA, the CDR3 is TGTGCCATCAAGCTAGCGGGGGATTACAATGAGCAGTTCTTC.

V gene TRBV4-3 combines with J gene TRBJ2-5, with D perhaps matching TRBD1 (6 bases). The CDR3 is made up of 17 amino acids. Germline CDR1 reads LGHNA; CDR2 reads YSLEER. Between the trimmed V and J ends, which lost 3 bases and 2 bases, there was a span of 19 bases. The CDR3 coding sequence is TGCGCCAGCAGCCAGGACCCAGGACAGAATCTTCAAGAGACCCAGTACTTC. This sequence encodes CASSQDPGQNLQETQYF.

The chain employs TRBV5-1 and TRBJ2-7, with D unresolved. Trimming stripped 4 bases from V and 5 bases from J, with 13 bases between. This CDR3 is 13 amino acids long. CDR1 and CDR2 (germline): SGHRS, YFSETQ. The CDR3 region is CASSLLDGDEQYF. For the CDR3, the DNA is TGCGCCAGCAGCCTATTAGATGGCGACGAGCAGTACTTC.

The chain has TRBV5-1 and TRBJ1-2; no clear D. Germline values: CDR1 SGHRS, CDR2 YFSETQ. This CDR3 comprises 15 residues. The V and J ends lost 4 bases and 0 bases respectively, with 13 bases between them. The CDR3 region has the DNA TGCGCCAGCAGCGGACCCGGACCAGCTAACTATGGCTACACCTTC. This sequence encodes CASSGPGPANYGYTF. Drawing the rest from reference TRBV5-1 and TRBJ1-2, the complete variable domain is KAGVTQTPRYLIKTRGQQVTLSCSPISGHRSVSWYQQTPGQGLQFLFEYFSETQRNKGNFPGRFSGRQFSNSRSEMNVSTLELGDSALYLCASSGPGPANYGYTFGSGTRLTVV.

CDR3 residues: CASSLEPSGGGIDTQYF. In nucleotides, the CDR3 is TGCGCCAGCAGCTTGGAACCCAGCGGGGGGGGAATAGATACGCAGTATTTT. The V call is TRBV5-1, the J call TRBJ2-3; TRBD2 matches 10 bases. The junction had 9 bases not matched to a gene; V was cut back by 0 bases and J by 5 bases. The germline gives CDR1 SGHRS, CDR2 YFSETQ. The CDR3 consists of 17 residues.

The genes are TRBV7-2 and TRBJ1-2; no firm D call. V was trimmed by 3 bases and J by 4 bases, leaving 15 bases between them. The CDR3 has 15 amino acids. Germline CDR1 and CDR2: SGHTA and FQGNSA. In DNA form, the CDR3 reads TGTGCCAGCAGCTTCTTAATAGCCGACGCCTATGGCTACACCTTC. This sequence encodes CASSFLIADAYGYTF.

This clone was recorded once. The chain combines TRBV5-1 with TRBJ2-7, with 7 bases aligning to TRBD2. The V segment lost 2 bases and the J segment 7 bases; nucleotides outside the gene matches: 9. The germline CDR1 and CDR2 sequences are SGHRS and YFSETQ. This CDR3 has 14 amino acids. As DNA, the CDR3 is TGCGCCAGCAGCTTTAGGCTAGCGGTGGGGGAGCAGTACTTC. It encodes CASSFRLAVGEQYF.

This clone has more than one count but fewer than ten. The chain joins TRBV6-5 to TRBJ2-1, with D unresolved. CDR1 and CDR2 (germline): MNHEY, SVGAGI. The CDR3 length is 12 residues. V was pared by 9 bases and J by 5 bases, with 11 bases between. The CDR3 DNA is TGTGCCAGTACCCAGGCGAACAATGAGCAGTTCTTC. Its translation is CASTQANNEQFF.

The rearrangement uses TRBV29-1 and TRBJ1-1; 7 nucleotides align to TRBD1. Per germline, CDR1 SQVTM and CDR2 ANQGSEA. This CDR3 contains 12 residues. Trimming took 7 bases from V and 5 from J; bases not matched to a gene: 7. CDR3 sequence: CSAESRGTEAFF. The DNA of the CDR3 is TGCAGCGCGGAATCCAGGGGGACTGAAGCTTTCTTT.

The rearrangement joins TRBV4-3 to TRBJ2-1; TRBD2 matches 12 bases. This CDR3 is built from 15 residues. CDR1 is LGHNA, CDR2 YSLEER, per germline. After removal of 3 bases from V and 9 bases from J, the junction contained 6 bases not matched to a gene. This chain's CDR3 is CASSQTSGGRGEQFF. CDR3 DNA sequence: TGCGCCAGCAGCCAGACTAGCGGGGGAAGAGGTGAGCAGTTCTTC.

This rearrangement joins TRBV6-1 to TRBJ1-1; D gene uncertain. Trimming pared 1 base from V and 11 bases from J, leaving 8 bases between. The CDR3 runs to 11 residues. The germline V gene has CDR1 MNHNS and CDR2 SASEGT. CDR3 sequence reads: CASSEVGRAFF. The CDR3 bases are TGTGCCAGCAGTGAAGTAGGGCGGGCTTTCTTT.

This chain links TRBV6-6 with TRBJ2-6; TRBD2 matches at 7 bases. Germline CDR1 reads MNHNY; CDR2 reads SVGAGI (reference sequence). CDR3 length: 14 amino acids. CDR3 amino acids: CASWGGSGANVLTF. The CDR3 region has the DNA TGTGCGAGTTGGGGGGGCTCTGGGGCCAACGTCCTGACTTTC.

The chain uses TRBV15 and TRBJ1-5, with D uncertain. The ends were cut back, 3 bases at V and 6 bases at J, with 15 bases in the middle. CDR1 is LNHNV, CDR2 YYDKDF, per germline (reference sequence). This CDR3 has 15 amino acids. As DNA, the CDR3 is TGTGCCACCAGCAGTGCCCCCGGGAATGGTCAGCCCCAGCATTTT. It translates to CATSSAPGNGQPQHF.

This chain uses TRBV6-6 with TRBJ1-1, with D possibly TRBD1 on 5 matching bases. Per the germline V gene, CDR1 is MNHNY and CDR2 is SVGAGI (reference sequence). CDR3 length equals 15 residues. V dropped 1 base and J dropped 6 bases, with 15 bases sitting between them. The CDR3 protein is CASSYLTGTASEAFF. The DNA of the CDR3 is TGTGCCAGCAGTTACTTAACCGGGACGGCATCTGAAGCTTTCTTT.

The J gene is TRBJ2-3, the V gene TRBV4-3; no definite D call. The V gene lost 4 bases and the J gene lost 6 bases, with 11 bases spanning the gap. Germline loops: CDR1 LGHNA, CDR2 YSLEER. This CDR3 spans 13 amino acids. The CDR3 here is CASSPELADTQYF. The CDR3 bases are TGCGCCAGCAGCCCGGAATTGGCGGATACGCAGTATTTT.

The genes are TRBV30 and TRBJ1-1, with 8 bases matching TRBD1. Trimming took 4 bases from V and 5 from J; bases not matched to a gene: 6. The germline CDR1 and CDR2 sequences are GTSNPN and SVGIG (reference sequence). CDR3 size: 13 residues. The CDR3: CAWTLDRATEAFF. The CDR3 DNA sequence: TGTGCCTGGACCTTGGACAGGGCAACTGAAGCTTTCTTT.

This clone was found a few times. The DNA of the CDR3 is TGCAGCGTTGAAGATCCAATCGGGGAGCTGTTTTTT. It is translated as CSVEDPIGELFF. The V and J genes are TRBV29-1 and TRBJ2-2, with D hard to call. The CDR3 is 12 amino acids. V lost 0 bases and J 7 bases, leaving 6 bases between the germline ends. CDR1 and CDR2 from the germline V gene are SQVTM and ANQGSEA.

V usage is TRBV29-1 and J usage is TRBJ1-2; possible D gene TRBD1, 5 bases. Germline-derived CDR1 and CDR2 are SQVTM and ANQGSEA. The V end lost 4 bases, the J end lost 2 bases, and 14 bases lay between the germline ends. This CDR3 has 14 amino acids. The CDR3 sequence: CSVVAQGANYGYTF. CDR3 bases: TGCAGCGTTGTCGCCCAGGGCGCAAACTATGGCTACACCTTC.

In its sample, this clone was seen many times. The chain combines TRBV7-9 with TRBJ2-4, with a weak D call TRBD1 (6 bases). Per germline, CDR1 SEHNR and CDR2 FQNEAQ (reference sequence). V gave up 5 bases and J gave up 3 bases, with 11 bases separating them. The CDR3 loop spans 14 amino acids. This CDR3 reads CASSLQQGKNIQYF. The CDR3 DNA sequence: TGTGCCAGCAGCCTACAACAGGGCAAAAACATTCAGTACTTC.

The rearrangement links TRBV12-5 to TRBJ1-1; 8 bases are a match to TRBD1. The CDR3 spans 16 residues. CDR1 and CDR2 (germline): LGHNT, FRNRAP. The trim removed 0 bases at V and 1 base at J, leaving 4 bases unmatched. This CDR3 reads CASGLVLGTGNTEAFF. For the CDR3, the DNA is TGTGCTAGTGGTTTGGTCCTGGGGACAGGGAACACTGAAGCTTTCTTT. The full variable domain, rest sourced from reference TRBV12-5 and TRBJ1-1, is DARVTQTPRHKVTEMGQEVTMRCQPILGHNTVFWYRQTMMQGLELLAYFRNRAPLDDSGMPKDRFSAEMPDATLATLKIQPSEPRDSAVYFCASGLVLGTGNTEAFFGQGTRLTVV.

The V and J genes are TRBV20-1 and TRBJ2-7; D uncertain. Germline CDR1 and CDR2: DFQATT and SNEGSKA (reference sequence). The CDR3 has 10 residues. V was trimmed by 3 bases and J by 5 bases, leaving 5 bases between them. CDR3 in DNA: TGCAGTGCTAGGATGGACGAGCAGTACTTC. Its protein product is CSARMDEQYF.